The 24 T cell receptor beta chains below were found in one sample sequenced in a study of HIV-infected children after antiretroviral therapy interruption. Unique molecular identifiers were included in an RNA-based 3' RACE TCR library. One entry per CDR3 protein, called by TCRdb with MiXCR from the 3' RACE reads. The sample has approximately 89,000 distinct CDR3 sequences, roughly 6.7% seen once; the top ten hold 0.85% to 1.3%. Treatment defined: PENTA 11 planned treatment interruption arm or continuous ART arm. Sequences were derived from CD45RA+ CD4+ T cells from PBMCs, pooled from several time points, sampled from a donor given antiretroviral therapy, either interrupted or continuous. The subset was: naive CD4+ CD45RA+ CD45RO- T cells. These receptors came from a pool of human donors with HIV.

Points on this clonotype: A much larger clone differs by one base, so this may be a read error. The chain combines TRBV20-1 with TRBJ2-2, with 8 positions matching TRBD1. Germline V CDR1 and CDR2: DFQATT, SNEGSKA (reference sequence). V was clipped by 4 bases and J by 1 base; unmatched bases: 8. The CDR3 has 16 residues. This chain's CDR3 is CSANRRGQMNTGELFF. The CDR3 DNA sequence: TGCAGTGCTAACCGCAGGGGGCAGATGAACACCGGGGAGCTGTTTTTT.

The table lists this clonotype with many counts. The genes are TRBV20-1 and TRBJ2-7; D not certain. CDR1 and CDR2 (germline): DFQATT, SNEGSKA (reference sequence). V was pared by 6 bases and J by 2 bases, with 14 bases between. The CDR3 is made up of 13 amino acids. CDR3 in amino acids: CSAFIGSAYEQYF. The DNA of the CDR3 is TGCAGTGCCTTTATAGGCAGTGCCTACGAGCAGTACTTC.

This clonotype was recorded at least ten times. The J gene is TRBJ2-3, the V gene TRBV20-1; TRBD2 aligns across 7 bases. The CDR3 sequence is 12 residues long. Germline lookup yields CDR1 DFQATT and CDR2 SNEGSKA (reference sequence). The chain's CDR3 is CSAGEPTYTQYF. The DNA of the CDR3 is TGCAGCGCGGGGGAACCTACATATACGCAGTATTTT.

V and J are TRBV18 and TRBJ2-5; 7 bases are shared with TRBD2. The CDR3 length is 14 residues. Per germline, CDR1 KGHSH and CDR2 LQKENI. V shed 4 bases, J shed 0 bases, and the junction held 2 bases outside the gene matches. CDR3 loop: CASSQGGNQETQYF. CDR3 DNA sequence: TGTGCCAGCTCACAGGGAGGGAACCAAGAGACCCAGTACTTC.

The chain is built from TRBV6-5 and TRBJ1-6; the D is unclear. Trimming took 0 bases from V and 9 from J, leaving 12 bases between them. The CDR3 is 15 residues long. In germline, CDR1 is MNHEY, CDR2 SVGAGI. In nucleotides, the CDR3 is TGTGCCAGCAGTTACTCGAAGGTCAGGAGTTCACCCCTCCACTTT. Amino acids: CASSYSKVRSSPLHF.

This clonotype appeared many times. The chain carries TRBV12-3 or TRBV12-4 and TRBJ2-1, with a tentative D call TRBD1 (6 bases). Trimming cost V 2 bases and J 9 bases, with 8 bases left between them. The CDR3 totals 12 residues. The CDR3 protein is CASSLTGTEQFF. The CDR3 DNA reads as TGTGCCAGCAGTTTAACAGGGACTGAGCAGTTCTTC.

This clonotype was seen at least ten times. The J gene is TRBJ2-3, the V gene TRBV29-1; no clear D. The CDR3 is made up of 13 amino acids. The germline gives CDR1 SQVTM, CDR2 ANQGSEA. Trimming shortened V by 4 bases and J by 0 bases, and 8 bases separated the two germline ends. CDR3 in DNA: TGCAGCGTTGTTAGTGGGAGCACAGATACGCAGTATTTT. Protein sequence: CSVVSGSTDTQYF.

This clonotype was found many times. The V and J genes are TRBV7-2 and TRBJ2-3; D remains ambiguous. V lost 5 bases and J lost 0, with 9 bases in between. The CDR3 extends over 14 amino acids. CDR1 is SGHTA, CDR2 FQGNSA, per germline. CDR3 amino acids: CASSPGPSTDTQYF. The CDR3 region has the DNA TGTGCCAGCAGCCCCGGGCCTAGCACAGATACGCAGTATTTT.

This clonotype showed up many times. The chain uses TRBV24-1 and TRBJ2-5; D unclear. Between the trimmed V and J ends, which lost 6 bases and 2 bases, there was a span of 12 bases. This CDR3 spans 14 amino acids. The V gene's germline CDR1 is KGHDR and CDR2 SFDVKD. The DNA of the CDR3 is TGTGCCACCAGTAGTAAACAGACACAAGAGACCCAGTACTTC. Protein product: CATSSKQTQETQYF.

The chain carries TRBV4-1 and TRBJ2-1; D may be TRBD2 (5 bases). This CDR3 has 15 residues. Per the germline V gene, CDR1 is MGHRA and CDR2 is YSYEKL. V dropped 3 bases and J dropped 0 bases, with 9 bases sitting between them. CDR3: CASSQSGYSYNEQFF. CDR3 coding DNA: TGCGCCAGCAGCCAGTCGGGGTACTCCTACAATGAGCAGTTCTTC.

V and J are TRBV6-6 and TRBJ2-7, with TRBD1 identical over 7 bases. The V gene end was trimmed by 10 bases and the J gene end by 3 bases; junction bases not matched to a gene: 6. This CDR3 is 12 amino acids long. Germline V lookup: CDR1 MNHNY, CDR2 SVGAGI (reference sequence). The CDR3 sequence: CAIGDRDYEQYF. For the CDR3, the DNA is TGTGCCATCGGCGACAGGGACTACGAGCAGTACTTC.

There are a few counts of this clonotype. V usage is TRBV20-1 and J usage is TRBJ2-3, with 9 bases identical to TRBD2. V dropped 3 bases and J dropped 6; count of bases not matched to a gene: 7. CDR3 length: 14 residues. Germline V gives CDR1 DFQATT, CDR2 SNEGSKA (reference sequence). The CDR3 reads CSARRGGGSDTQYF. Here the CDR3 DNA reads TGCAGTGCTAGGCGGGGGGGCGGATCGGATACGCAGTATTTT.

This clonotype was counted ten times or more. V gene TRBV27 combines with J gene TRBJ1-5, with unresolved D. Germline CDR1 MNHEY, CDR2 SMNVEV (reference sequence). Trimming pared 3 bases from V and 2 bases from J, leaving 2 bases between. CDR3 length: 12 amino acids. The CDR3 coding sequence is TGTGCCAGCAGTTTGGGCAATCAGCCCCAGCATTTT. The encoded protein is CASSLGNQPQHF.

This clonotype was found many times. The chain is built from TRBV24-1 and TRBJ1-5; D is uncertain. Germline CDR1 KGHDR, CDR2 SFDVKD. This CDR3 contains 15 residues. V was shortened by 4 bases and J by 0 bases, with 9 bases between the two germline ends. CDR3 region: CATSEWTDSNQPQHF. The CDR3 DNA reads TGTGCCACCAGTGAATGGACGGATAGCAATCAGCCCCAGCATTTT.

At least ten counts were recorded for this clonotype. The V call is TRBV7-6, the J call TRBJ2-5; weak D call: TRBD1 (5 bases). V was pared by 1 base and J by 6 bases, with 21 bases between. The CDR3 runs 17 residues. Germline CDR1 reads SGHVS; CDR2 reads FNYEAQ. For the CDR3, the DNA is TGTGCCAGCAGCTTAGTGCCCCCATTTTCAGGGATGAAGACCCAGTACTTC. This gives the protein CASSLVPPFSGMKTQYF.

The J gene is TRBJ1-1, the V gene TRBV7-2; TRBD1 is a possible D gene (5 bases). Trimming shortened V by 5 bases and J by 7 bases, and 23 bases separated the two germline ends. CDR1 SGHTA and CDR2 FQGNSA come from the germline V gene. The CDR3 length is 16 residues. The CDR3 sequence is CASSPAGGFQRGEAFF. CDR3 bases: TGTGCCAGCAGCCCCGCGGGGGGGTTCCAAAGGGGTGAAGCTTTCTTT.

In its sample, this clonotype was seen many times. The CDR3 nucleotides are TGTGCCAGCAGTGAGAGTTGGGCAGAACCACATGGCTACACCTTC. It translates to CASSESWAEPHGYTF. The genes are TRBV6-4 and TRBJ1-2; D unresolved. The CDR3 runs to 15 residues. V lost 3 bases and J 6 bases, leaving 17 bases between the germline ends. Germline V gives CDR1 MRHNA, CDR2 SNTAGT.

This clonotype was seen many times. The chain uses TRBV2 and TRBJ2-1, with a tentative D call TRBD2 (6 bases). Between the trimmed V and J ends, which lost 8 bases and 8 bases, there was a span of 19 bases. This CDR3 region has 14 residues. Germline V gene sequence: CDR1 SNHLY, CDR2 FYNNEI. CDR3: CASSGTSHKDEQFF. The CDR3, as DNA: TGTGCCAGCTCCGGGACTTCCCATAAAGATGAGCAGTTCTTC.

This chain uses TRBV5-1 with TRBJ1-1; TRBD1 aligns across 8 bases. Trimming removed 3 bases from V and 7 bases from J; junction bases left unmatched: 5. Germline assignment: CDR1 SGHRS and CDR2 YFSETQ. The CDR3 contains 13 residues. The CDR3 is CASSSLDRGEAFF. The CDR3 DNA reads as TGCGCCAGCAGCTCCCTCGACAGGGGTGAAGCTTTCTTT.

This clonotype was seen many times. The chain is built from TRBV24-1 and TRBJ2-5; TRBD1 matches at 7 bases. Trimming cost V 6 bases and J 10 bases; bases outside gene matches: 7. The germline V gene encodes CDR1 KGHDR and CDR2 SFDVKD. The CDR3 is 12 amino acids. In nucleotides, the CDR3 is TGTGCCACCAGTCTCACAGGGGAAATCCAGTACTTC. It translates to CATSLTGEIQYF.

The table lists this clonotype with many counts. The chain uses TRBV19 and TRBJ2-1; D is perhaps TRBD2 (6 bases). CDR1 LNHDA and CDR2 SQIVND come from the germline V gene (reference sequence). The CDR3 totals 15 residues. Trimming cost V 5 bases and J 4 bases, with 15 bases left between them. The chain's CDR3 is CASSSRGGVYNEQFF. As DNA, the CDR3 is TGTGCCAGTAGTTCAAGGGGCGGGGTGTACAATGAGCAGTTCTTC.

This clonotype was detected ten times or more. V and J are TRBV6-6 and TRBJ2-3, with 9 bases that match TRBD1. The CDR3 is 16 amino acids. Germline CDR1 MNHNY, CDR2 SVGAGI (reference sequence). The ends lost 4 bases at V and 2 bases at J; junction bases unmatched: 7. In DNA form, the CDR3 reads TGTGCCAGCAGTTGGGACAGGGTACCCTTCACAGATACGCAGTATTTT. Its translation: CASSWDRVPFTDTQYF.

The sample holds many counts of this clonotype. In DNA, the CDR3 is TGTGCCAGCAGCTTCGACAGCGCACGATCCTACGAGCAGTACTTC. This codes for CASSFDSARSYEQYF. The chain has TRBV11-2 and TRBJ2-7, with TRBD1 as a possible D gene (5 bases). In germline, CDR1 is SGHAT, CDR2 FQNNGV. The CDR3 has 15 amino acids. Trimming left V 3 bases short and J 1 base short, with 13 bases between.

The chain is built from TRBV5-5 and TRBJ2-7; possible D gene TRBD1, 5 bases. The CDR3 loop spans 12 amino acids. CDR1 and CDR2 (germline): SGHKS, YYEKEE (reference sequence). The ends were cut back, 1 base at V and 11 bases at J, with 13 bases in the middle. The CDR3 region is CASSLWSGLEYF. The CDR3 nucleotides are TGTGCCAGCAGCTTGTGGTCAGGGTTGGAGTACTTC.